Listed below are T cell receptor beta chains from one sample, sequenced in a study of shared clonotypes between healthy human individuals. This table comes from immunoSEQ multiplex PCR, and its TCRdb copy is limited to in-frame clones, with some not included. The sample has roughly 2.1 million clones; about 92% are singletons. The sample taken for sequencing was naive CD8+ T cells from PBMCs. Receptor source: a man in his late teens or twenties in good health. Some clones in this sample may be carry-over from other donors' samples. The CDR3 runs from the conserved cysteine through the conserved F or W. The D gene is left open where the match is weak. Size is omitted from some rows. Given values are once, few, many or a class for expanded clones.

abundance	v_gene	j_gene	d_gene	CDR3aa	CDR3nt
.	TRBV7-9	TRBJ1-4	TRBD1	CASSLKDRGYEKLFF	TGTGCCAGCAGCTTGAAAGACAGGGGATATGAAAAACTGTTTTTT
.	TRBV13	TRBJ2-7	TRBD2	CASSSGLANYEQYF	TGTGCCAGCAGCTCGGGACTAGCGAACTACGAGCAGTACTTC
.	TRBV7-9	TRBJ2-1	.	CASSLNSGRYNEQFF	TGTGCCAGCAGCTTAAACAGTGGCAGGTACAATGAGCAGTTCTTC
.	TRBV27	TRBJ2-7	.	CASSLLGREQYF	TGTGCCAGCAGTTTATTGGGCAGGGAGCAGTACTTC
.	TRBV6-1	TRBJ1-4	.	CASSEAPRGGPNEKLFF	TGTGCCAGCAGTGAAGCGCCGAGGGGGGGGCCTAATGAAAAACTGTTTTTT
once	TRBV28	TRBJ2-7	TRBD1	CASSPGTGGFYEQYF	TGTGCCAGCAGCCCCGGGACAGGGGGCTTTTACGAGCAGTACTTC
.	TRBV29-1	TRBJ2-2	.	CSVRWPTGELFF	TGCAGCGTTAGGTGGCCTACCGGGGAGCTGTTTTTT
.	TRBV27	TRBJ2-7	.	CASSHSPEYEQYF	TGTGCCAGCAGCCACTCGCCCGAGTACGAGCAGTACTTC
.	TRBV27	TRBJ2-1	.	CASSAPGREQFF	TGTGCCAGCAGCGCCCCCGGTAGAGAGCAGTTCTTC
.	TRBV2	TRBJ2-3	TRBD1	CASSEWDSPRETDTQYF	TGTGCCAGCAGTGAGTGGGACAGCCCAAGGGAGACAGATACGCAGTATTTT
.	TRBV28	TRBJ2-7	.	CASSPYRELSYEQYF	TGTGCCAGCAGCCCGTACAGGGAGTTGTCCTACGAGCAGTACTTC
.	TRBV5-6	TRBJ2-5	TRBD1	CASSLGTGAFQETQYF	TGTGCCAGCAGCTTGGGCACAGGGGCCTTCCAAGAGACCCAGTACTTC
.	TRBV13	TRBJ1-2	.	CASSLGGGATYGYTF	TGTGCCAGCAGCTTAGGCGGGGGCGCGACCTATGGCTACACCTTC
few	TRBV9	TRBJ1-1	.	CASMGRGTEAFF	TGTGCCAGCATGGGGCGGGGCACTGAAGCTTTCTTT
.	TRBV5-4	TRBJ2-7	TRBD1	CASSPGDRGLYEQYF	TGTGCCAGCAGCCCGGGGGACAGGGGACTCTACGAGCAGTACTTC
.	TRBV27	TRBJ1-1	TRBD1	CASSLTGGPLMNTEAFF	TGTGCCAGCAGTTTGACAGGGGGCCCTCTCATGAACACTGAAGCTTTCTTT
.	TRBV23-1	TRBJ2-3	.	CASGRGRTDTQYF	TGCGCCAGTGGGAGGGGGCGCACAGATACGCAGTATTTT
.	TRBV29-1	TRBJ1-1	.	CSVMKGDTEAFF	TGCAGCGTGATGAAAGGGGACACTGAAGCTTTCTTT
.	TRBV7-6	TRBJ2-5	TRBD2	CASSLDPSGDQETQYF	TGTGCCAGCAGCTTAGACCCTAGCGGGGACCAAGAGACCCAGTACTTC
.	TRBV19	TRBJ2-7	.	CATSGVSSYEQYF	TGTGCCACTAGTGGAGTGAGCTCCTACGAGCAGTACTTC